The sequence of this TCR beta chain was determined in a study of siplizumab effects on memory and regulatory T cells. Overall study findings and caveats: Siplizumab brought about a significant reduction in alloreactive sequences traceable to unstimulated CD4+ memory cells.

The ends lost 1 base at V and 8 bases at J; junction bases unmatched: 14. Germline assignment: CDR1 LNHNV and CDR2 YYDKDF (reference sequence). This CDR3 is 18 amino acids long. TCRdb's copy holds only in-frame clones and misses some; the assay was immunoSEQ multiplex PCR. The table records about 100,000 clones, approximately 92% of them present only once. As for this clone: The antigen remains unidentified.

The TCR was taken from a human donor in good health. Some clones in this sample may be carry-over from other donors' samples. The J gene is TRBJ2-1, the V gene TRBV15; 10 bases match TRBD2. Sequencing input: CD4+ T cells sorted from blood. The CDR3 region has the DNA TGTGCCACCAGCAGAGGCAGCACTAGCGGGACCCTCGGGGATGAGCAGTTCTTC. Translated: CATSRGSTSGTLGDEQFF.